One sample yielded the 16 T cell receptor beta chains listed below, sequenced in a study of neurological immune-mediated disorders. A single record per CDR3 protein comes from TCRdb applying MiXCR to the 5' RACE reads. The data show over 45,000 distinct CDR3 sequences, around 25% seen once. Sequencing was performed on PBMCs. These receptors were taken from a woman aged 70-85 years in good health.

In this sample, this clonotype turned up once. The genes are TRBV3-1 and TRBJ1-5; D is undetermined. Trimming cost V 0 bases and J 3 bases, with 3 bases left between them. CDR1 and CDR2 from the germline V gene are LGHDT and YNNKEL (reference sequence). CDR3 length: 13 residues. This chain's CDR3 is CASSQDNNQPQHF. The CDR3 DNA reads TGTGCCAGCAGCCAAGACAACAATCAGCCCCAGCATTTT.

This clonotype was detected a few times. V gene TRBV29-1 combines with J gene TRBJ2-3; 9 positions agree with TRBD1. CDR3 length: 14 residues. Per the germline V gene, CDR1 is SQVTM and CDR2 is ANQGSEA. Losses at the gene ends were 6 bases for V and 1 base for J; bases not matched to a gene: 5. The CDR3 DNA is TGCAGCGTCGATTGGGACAGGGGCACAGATACGCAGTATTTT. This sequence encodes CSVDWDRGTDTQYF.

This clonotype was counted at least ten times. The chain joins TRBV4-1 to TRBJ1-1; D is unclear. There are 15 residues in the CDR3. Germline CDR1 and CDR2: MGHRA and YSYEKL. With 0 bases removed from V and 10 bases from J, the gap between germline ends came to 18 bases. The CDR3 bases are TGCGCCAGCAGCCAAGAACCTACCGCCGGACGAGTAGCTTTCTTT. Protein product: CASSQEPTAGRVAFF.

This clonotype has a count of ten or more. The gene calls are TRBV20-1 and TRBJ1-5; the D gene is possibly TRBD1 (6 bases). CDR1 and CDR2 from the germline V gene are DFQATT and SNEGSKA (reference sequence). There are 15 residues in the CDR3. The germline V and J ends were trimmed by 3 bases and 3 bases, with 15 bases remaining between them. In nucleotides, the CDR3 is TGCAGTGCTAGTACTCCAACAGGGTCCAATCAGCCCCAGCATTTT. This translates into CSASTPTGSNQPQHF.

This clonotype has just a few counts. The V and J genes are TRBV20-1 and TRBJ2-3; D perhaps matches TRBD2 (6 bases). Germline loops: CDR1 DFQATT, CDR2 SNEGSKA (reference sequence). CDR3 length: 15 residues. V lost 1 base to trimming and J lost 2 bases, with 13 bases between them. CDR3 residues: CSARVGAGFTDTQYF. CDR3 coding DNA: TGCAGTGCTAGAGTAGGGGCGGGGTTCACAGATACGCAGTATTTT.

This sequence joins TRBV18 and TRBJ2-5; D is possibly TRBD1 (6 bases). The CDR3 runs to 14 residues. The V and J ends lost 3 bases and 1 base respectively, with 9 bases between them. Germline assignment: CDR1 KGHSH and CDR2 LQKENI. The CDR3 nucleotides read TGTGCCAGCTCACCCCGGACAGCCCAAGAGACCCAGTACTTC. This gives the protein CASSPRTAQETQYF.

The V and J genes are TRBV6-5 and TRBJ1-1, with unresolved D. The V end was cut by 7 bases, the J end by 2 bases, with 8 bases between. The CDR3 has 12 residues. Per the germline V gene, CDR1 is MNHEY and CDR2 is SVGAGI. CDR3 sequence (DNA): TGTGCCAGCATACCCAGAAACACTGAAGCTTTCTTT. Protein product: CASIPRNTEAFF.

The V and J genes are TRBV5-1 and TRBJ2-1; 8 positions agree with TRBD1. This CDR3 is 13 amino acids long. CDR1 is SGHRS, CDR2 YFSETQ, per germline. The V segment lost 3 bases and the J segment 7 bases; nucleotides outside the gene matches: 3. CDR3 loop: CASSSQGANEQFF. The CDR3 bases are TGCGCCAGCAGCTCCCAGGGGGCAAATGAGCAGTTCTTC.

This clonotype was observed many times. The V call is TRBV2, the J call TRBJ2-2, with 7 bases identical to TRBD2. The CDR3 runs to 15 residues. CDR1 is SNHLY, CDR2 FYNNEI, per germline. The V segment lost 7 bases and the J segment 5 bases; nucleotides outside the gene matches: 10. CDR3 in DNA: TGTGCCAGCACCCTCGAGTCCGGGGGGACCGGGGAGCTGTTTTTT. Translation gives CASTLESGGTGELFF.

Only a few counts were recorded for this clonotype. The CDR3 coding sequence is TGCAGTGCTAGTATCGTACAGCGGGTCTCCGAGCAGTACTTC. This gives the protein CSASIVQRVSEQYF. The rearrangement links TRBV20-1 to TRBJ2-7, with a weak D call TRBD2 (6 bases). The ends were cut back, 3 bases at V and 6 bases at J, with 18 bases in the middle. This CDR3 has 14 residues. The germline V gene has CDR1 DFQATT and CDR2 SNEGSKA (reference sequence).

This clonotype was seen many times. Here the CDR3 reads CASSFGGTGTEAFF. The CDR3 nucleotides read TGCGCCAGCAGCTTTGGGGGGACAGGCACTGAAGCTTTCTTT. This chain connects TRBV5-1 to TRBJ1-1; 8 positions agree with TRBD1. Per germline, CDR1 SGHRS and CDR2 YFSETQ. The CDR3 totals 14 residues. The junction had 4 bases not matched to a gene; V was cut back by 2 bases and J by 4 bases.

This clonotype was counted many times. The chain has TRBV12-3 or TRBV12-4 and TRBJ1-1, with unresolved D. Trimming took off 4 bases at V and 6 bases at J, with 9 bases between the two ends. The CDR3 contains 12 residues. This CDR3 reads CASSSGSPEAFF. CDR3 DNA: TGTGCCAGCAGTTCGGGGAGTCCTGAAGCTTTCTTT.

This clonotype was picked up many times. The chain carries TRBV24-1 and TRBJ2-3; D unclear. Germline assignment: CDR1 KGHDR and CDR2 SFDVKD. The V and J ends lost 4 bases and 0 bases respectively, with 4 bases between them. This CDR3 region has 13 residues. The CDR3 here is CATSDHSTDTQYF. In nucleotides, the CDR3 is TGTGCCACCAGTGACCACAGCACAGATACGCAGTATTTT.

This clonotype appeared many times. V and J are TRBV28 and TRBJ1-2; D perhaps matches TRBD1 (5 bases). Germline lookup yields CDR1 MDHEN and CDR2 SYDVKM. V shed 5 bases and J shed 2 bases, with 18 bases lying between them. The CDR3 extends over 16 amino acids. The CDR3 nucleotides read TGTGCCAGCAGTCTTTTAAGTTGGGGCCCAAACTATGGCTACACCTTC. This translates into CASSLLSWGPNYGYTF.

The chain employs TRBV5-1 and TRBJ2-5, with a weak D call TRBD2 (7 bases). CDR3 length: 15 residues. Trimming shortened V by 2 bases and J by 1 base, and 12 bases separated the two germline ends. Germline CDR1 is SGHRS and CDR2 is YFSETQ. CDR3 sequence: CASSFAGASQETQYF. The CDR3 DNA sequence: TGCGCCAGCAGCTTCGCGGGGGCCAGCCAAGAGACCCAGTACTTC.

This clonotype was found many times. The genes are TRBV28 and TRBJ2-2; maybe TRBD1 (6 bases). CDR3 length: 14 amino acids. Germline lookup yields CDR1 MDHEN and CDR2 SYDVKM. Trimming took off 7 bases at V and 0 bases at J, with 9 bases between the two ends. CDR3 amino acids: CASKGTPNTGELFF. In nucleotides, the CDR3 is TGTGCCAGCAAAGGGACACCGAACACCGGGGAGCTGTTTTTT.